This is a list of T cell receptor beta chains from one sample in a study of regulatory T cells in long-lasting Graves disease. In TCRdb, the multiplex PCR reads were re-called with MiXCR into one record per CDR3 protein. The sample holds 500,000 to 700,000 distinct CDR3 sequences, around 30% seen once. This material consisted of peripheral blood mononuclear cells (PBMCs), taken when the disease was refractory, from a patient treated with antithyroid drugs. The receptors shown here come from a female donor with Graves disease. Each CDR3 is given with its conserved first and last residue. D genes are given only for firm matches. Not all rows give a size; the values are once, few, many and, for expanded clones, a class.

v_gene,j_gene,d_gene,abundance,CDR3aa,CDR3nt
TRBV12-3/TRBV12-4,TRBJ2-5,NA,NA,CASSLYPETQYF,TGTGCCAGCAGTTTATATCCGGAGACCCAGTACTTC
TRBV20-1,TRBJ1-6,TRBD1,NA,CSASGQGGFSNSPLHF,TGCAGTGCTAGCGGACAGGGTGGATTTTCAAATTCACCCCTCCACTTT
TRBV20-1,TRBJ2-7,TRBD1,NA,CSVARGSGTGAYEQYF,TGCAGTGTTGCAAGGGGCTCCGGGACAGGGGCCTACGAGCAGTACTTC
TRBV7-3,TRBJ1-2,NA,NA,CASSQGPVDGNYGYTF,TGTGCCAGCAGCCAAGGACCAGTCGATGGTAACTATGGCTACACCTTC
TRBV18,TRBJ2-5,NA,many,CASSREEGETQYF,TGTGCCAGCTCACGGGAGGAGGGAGAGACCCAGTACTTC
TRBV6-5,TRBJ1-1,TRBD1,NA,CASSYSTGQGMNTEAFF,TGTGCCAGCAGTTACTCGACGGGACAGGGGATGAACACTGAAGCTTTCTTT
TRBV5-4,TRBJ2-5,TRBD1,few,CASSLDGTGKETQYF,TGTGCCAGCAGCTTGGACGGGACAGGGAAAGAGACCCAGTACTTC
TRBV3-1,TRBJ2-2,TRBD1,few,CASSQVHRGAGELFF,TGTGCCAGCAGCCAAGTCCACAGGGGAGCCGGGGAGCTGTTTTTT
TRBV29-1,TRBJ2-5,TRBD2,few,CSHRGGPETQYF,TGCAGCCACCGGGGGGGTCCAGAGACCCAGTACTTC
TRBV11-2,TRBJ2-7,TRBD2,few,CASSTTSGSVTYEQYF,TGTGCCAGCAGCACCACTAGCGGGAGCGTAACCTACGAGCAGTACTTC
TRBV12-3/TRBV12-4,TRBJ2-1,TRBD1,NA,CASSRGQGVSEQFF,TGTGCCAGCAGTCGTGGACAGGGGGTGAGTGAGCAGTTCTTC
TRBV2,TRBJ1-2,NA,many,CASGDNYGYTF,TGTGCCAGTGGGGACAACTATGGCTACACCTTC
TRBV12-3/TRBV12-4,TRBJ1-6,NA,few,CASSLGLSGGGNSPLHF,TGTGCCAGCAGTTTAGGGTTGTCGGGCGGGGGAAATTCACCCCTCCACTTT
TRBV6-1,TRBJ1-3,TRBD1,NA,CASSEGWGQGISGNTIYF,TGTGCCAGCAGTGAAGGGTGGGGACAGGGGATTTCAGGAAACACCATATATTTT
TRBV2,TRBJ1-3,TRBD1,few,CASSAIGQGAAGNTIYF,TGTGCCAGCAGTGCAATAGGACAGGGGGCCGCAGGAAACACCATATATTTT
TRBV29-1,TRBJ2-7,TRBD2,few,CSIYGLAGAAEQYF,TGCAGCATATACGGACTAGCGGGAGCTGCCGAGCAGTACTTC
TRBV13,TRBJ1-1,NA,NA,CASSLFGAEAFF,TGTGCCAGCAGCTTATTTGGCGCTGAAGCTTTCTTT
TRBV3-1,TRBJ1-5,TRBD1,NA,CASSQTGEQPQHF,TGTGCCAGCAGCCAAACAGGGGAACAGCCCCAGCATTTT